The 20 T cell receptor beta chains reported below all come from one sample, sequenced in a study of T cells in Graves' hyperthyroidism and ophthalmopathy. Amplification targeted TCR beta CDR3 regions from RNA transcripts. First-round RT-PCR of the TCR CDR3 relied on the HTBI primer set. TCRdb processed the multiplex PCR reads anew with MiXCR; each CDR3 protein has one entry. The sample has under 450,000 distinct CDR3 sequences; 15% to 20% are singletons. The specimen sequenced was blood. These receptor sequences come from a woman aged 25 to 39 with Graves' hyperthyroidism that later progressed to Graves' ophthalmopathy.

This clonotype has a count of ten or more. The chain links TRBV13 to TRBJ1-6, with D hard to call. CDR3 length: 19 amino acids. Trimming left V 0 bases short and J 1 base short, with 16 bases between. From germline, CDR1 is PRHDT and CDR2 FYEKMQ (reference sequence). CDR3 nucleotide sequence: TGTGCCAGCAGCTTAGGGGGAAGCGGCCGTACTTCCTATAATTCACCCCTCCACTTT. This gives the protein CASSLGGSGRTSYNSPLHF.

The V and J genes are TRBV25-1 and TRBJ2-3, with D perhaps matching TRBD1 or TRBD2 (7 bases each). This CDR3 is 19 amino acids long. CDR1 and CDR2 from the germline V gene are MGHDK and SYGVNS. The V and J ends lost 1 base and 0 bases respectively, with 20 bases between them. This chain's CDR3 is CASSESADREGASTDTQYF. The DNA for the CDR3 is TGTGCCAGCAGTGAATCGGCTGACAGGGAGGGGGCTAGCACAGATACGCAGTATTTT.

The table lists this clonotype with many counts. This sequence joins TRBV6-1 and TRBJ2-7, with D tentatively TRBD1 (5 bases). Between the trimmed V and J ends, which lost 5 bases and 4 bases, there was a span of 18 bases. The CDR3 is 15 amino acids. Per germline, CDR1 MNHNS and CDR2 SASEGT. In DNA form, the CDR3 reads TGTGCCAGCAGTCCACGCAGACAGCCCGTTTACGAGCAGTACTTC. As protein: CASSPRRQPVYEQYF.

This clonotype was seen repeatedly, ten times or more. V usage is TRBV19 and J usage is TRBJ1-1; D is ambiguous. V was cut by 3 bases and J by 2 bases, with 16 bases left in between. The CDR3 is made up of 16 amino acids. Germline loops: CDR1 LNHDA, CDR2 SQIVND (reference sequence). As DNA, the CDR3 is TGTGCCAGTAGTATTTTGGATGTAACAGCTAACACTGAAGCTTTCTTT. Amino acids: CASSILDVTANTEAFF.

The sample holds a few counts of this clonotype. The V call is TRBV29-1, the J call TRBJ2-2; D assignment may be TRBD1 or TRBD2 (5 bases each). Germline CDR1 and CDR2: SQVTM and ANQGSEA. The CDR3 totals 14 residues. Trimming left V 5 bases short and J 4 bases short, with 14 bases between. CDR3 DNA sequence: TGCAGCGTTCAAAGGGACCCTGTCACCGGGGAGCTGTTTTTT. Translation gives CSVQRDPVTGELFF.

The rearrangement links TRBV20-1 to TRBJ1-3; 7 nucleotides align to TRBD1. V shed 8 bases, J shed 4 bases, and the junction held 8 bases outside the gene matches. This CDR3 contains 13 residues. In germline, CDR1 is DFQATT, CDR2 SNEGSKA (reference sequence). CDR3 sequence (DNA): TGCAGTATCCCGGGACAGTCGGGAAACACCATATATTTT. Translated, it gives CSIPGQSGNTIYF.

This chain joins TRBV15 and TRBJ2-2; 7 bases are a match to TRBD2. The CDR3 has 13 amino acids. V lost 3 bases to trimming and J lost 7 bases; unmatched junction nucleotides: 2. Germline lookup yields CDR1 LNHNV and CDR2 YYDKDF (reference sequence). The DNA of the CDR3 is TGTGCCACCAGCAGGACGGGGGGCGGGGAGCTGTTTTTT. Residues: CATSRTGGGELFF.

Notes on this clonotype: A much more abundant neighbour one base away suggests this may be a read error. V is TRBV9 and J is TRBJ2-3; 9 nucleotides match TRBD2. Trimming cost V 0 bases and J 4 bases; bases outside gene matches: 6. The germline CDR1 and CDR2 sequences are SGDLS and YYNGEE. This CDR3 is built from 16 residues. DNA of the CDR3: TGTGCCAGCAGCGTAGCTGGCGGGGGGGGTGCAGATACGCAGTATTTT. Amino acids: CASSVAGGGGADTQYF.

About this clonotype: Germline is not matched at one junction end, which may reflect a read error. DNA for the CDR3: TGCGCCAGCAGCCAAGTTCTACAGGGGAGGAACACCGGGGAGCTGTTTTTT. Translated: CASSQVLQGRNTGELFF. The J gene is TRBJ2-2, the V gene TRBV11-2, with TRBD1 identical over 7 bases. Germline V CDR1 and CDR2: SGHAT, FQNNGV. The CDR3 is made up of 17 amino acids.

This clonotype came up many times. For the CDR3, the DNA is TGTGCCAGCAGTCTCGGACACGTGCAAGAAGCTTTCTTT. Translated, it gives CASSLGHVQEAFF. V is TRBV11-1 and J is TRBJ1-1; possible D gene TRBD1, 5 bases. V was clipped by 6 bases and J by 8 bases, with 16 bases between them. There are 13 residues in the CDR3. Germline V CDR1 and CDR2: SGHAT, FQDESV (reference sequence). Drawing the rest from reference TRBV11-1 and TRBJ1-1, the complete variable domain is EAEVAQSPRYKITEKSQAVAFWCDPISGHATLYWYRQILGQGPELLVQFQDESVVDDSQLPKDRFSAERLKGVDSTLKIQPAELGDSAMYLCASSLGHVQEAFFGQGTRLTVV.

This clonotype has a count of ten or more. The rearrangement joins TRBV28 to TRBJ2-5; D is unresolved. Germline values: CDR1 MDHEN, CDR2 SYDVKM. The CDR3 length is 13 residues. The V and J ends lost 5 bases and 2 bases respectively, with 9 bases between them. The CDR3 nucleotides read TGTGCCAGCAGTCCTGACCCTCAAGAGACCCAGTACTTC. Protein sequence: CASSPDPQETQYF.

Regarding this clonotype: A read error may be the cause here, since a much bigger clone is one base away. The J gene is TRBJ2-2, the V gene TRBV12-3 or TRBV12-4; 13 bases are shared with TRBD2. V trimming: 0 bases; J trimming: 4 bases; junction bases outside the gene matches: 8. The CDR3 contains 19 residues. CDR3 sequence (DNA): TGTGCCAGCAGTTTAGCTTGGGGGACTAGCGGGGAAACCACCGGGGAGCTGTTTTTT. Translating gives CASSLAWGTSGETTGELFF.

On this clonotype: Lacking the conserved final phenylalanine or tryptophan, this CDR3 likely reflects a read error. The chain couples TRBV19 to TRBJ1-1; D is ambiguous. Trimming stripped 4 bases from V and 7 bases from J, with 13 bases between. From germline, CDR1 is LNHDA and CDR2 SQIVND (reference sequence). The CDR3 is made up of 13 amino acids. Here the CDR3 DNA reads TGTGCCAGTAGTAAGTCTTTGGGGTTTGAAGCTTTCCTT. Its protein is CASSKSLGFEAFL.

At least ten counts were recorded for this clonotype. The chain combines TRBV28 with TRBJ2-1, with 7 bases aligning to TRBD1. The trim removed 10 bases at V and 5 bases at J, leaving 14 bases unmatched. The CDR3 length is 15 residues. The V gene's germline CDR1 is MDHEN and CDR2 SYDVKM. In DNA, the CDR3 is TGTGCCACCTCCCGAGGGGGACAGCGACACAATGAGCAGTTCTTC. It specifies CATSRGGQRHNEQFF.

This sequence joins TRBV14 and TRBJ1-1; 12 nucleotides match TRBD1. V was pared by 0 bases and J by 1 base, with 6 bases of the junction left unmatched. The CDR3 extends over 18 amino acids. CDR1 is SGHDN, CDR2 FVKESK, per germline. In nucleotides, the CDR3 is TGTGCCAGCAGCCAAGACTTCGGGACAGGGGGCAAGAACACTGAAGCTTTCTTT. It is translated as CASSQDFGTGGKNTEAFF. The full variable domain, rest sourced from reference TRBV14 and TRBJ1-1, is EAGVTQFPSHSVIEKGQTVTLRCDPISGHDNLYWYRRVMGKEIKFLLHFVKESKQDESGMPNNRFLAERTGGTYSTLKVQPAELEDSGVYFCASSQDFGTGGKNTEAFFGQGTRLTVV.

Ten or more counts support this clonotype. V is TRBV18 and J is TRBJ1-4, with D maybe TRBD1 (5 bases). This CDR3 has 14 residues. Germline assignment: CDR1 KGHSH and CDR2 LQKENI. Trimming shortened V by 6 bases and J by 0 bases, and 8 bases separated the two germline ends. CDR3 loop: CASSREATNEKLFF. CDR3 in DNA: TGTGCCAGCTCCAGGGAAGCAACTAATGAAAAACTGTTTTTT.

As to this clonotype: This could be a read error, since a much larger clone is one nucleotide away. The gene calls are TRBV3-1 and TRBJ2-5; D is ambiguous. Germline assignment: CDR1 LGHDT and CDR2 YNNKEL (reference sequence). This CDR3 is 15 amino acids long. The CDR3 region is CASSQEGRSQETPYF. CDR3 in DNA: TGTGCCAGCAGTCAAGAAGGTCGCTCTCAAGAGACCCCGTACTTC.

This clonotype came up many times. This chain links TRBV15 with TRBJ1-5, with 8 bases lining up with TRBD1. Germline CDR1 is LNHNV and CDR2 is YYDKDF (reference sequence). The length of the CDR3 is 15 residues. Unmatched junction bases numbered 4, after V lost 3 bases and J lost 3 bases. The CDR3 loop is CATSRDRALNQPQHF. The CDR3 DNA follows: TGTGCCACCAGCAGGGACAGGGCCCTCAATCAGCCCCAGCATTTT.

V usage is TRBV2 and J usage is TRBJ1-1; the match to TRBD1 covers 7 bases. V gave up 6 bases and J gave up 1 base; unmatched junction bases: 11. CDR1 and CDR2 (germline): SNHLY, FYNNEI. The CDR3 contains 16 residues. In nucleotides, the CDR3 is TGTGCCAGCAGCGTTCCAGGGGGGGCGCGGAACACTGAAGCTTTCTTT. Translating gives CASSVPGGARNTEAFF.

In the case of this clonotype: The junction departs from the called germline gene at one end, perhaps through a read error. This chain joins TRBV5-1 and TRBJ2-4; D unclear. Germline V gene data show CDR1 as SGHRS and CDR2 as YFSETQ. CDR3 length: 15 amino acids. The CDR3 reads CGSSLFPERGNIQYF. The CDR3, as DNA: TGCGGCAGCAGCTTGTTTCCCGAGAGAGGAAACATTCAGTACTTC.